One and the same sample provided the 7 T cell receptor beta chains below, sequenced in a study of cytomegalovirus exposure and HLA in healthy donors. PCR involved 60 Vbeta and 13 Jbeta primers. The repertoire was sequenced with immunoSEQ multiplex PCR; TCRdb's copy has only in-frame clones and lacks some. This sample carries around 200,000 clones, roughly four fifths of them seen once, and the ten largest clones take 3% to 4%. Sequenced material: PBMCs. The receptors were sampled from a woman under 40 in good health and CMV-seropositive.

The chain employs TRBV27 and TRBJ1-6; D is ambiguous. Trimming pared 1 base from V and 9 bases from J, leaving 13 bases between. This CDR3 region has 15 residues. Per germline, CDR1 MNHEY and CDR2 SMNVEV (reference sequence). The CDR3 bases are TGTGCCAGCAGTTTATGGTCACCGACTACTTCACCCCTCCACTTT. Translated: CASSLWSPTTSPLHF.

This clone has only a few counts. This sequence joins TRBV27 and TRBJ2-4; a possible D gene is TRBD1 (6 bases). This CDR3 region has 18 residues. Trimming removed 6 bases from V and 0 bases from J, with 21 bases in between. Germline assignment: CDR1 MNHEY and CDR2 SMNVEV (reference sequence). Here the CDR3 DNA reads TGTGCCAGCAGCAAATCAACCCGGGACACTCTAGCCAAAAACATTCAGTACTTC. Translating it yields CASSKSTRDTLAKNIQYF.

V gene TRBV28 combines with J gene TRBJ2-3; 7 nucleotides line up with TRBD2. CDR1 and CDR2 (germline): MDHEN, SYDVKM. The V segment lost 9 bases and the J segment 2 bases; nucleotides outside the gene matches: 8. CDR3 size: 14 residues. In nucleotides, the CDR3 is TGTGCCAGTAAGCTAGCGGTTGTCACAGATACGCAGTATTTT. Protein product: CASKLAVVTDTQYF.

V gene TRBV7-6 combines with J gene TRBJ2-7; the D gene is possibly TRBD1 (8 bases). Germline CDR1 SGHVS, CDR2 FNYEAQ. The CDR3 runs 13 residues. With 2 bases removed from V and 7 bases from J, the gap between germline ends came to 12 bases. In DNA form, the CDR3 reads TGTGCCAGCAGCTTAAACAGGGGGGGGGAGCAGTACTTC. It encodes CASSLNRGGEQYF.

There are a few counts of this clone. The chain combines TRBV5-1 with TRBJ2-1, with D possibly matching TRBD1 (5 bases). Germline V CDR1 and CDR2: SGHRS, YFSETQ. The CDR3 runs 15 residues. V shed 0 bases and J shed 4 bases, with 11 bases lying between them. CDR3 sequence: CASSLEGGAYNEQFF. DNA of the CDR3: TGCGCCAGCAGCTTGGAGGGTGGGGCGTACAATGAGCAGTTCTTC.

Regarding this clone: The sample holds other DNA sequences that translate to the same CDR3. The V call is TRBV27, the J call TRBJ2-2, with 15 bases aligning to TRBD2. V lost 8 bases to trimming and J lost 1 base; unmatched junction nucleotides: 2. Per germline, CDR1 MNHEY and CDR2 SMNVEV (reference sequence). The CDR3 runs to 16 residues. As DNA, the CDR3 is TGTGCCAGCCGGGGACTAGCGGGAGGGAACACCGGGGAGCTGTTTTTT. As protein: CASRGLAGGNTGELFF.

The rearrangement links TRBV10-2 to TRBJ2-1; 12 bases line up with TRBD2. This CDR3 comprises 15 residues. The germline gives CDR1 WSHSY, CDR2 SAAADI. V gave up 7 bases and J gave up 8 bases; unmatched junction bases: 9. CDR3 region: CASTPTSGSGDEQFF. CDR3 coding DNA: TGCGCCAGCACCCCGACTAGCGGGAGTGGCGATGAGCAGTTCTTC.